This T cell receptor (beta chain) was sequenced during a study of cytomegalovirus exposure and HLA in healthy donors (dated by TCRdb to about 2017). Regarding the study in general: A later analysis indicated that the 120 validation repertoires were generated on the platform also employed for the roughly 720 repertoires of the first cohort. Besides the first cohort of hundreds of subjects, a separate validation cohort made up of about 120 different subjects was used. High-throughput TCR immunosequencing, statistical association of individual TCRs with disease status, and machine learning were combined to predict cytomegalovirus infection status. The aim of the study was to test whether cataloging public T cell receptors could identify signatures of past pathogen exposure. The full study reports these points: Of the cluster scores, roughly 95% were above 0 in a later analysis, which found that TCRs clustered in the first cohort also tended to co-occur in the 120 or so validation repertoires. Most TCR sequences were seen in very few donors, while some public TCRs were found in many individuals. In the study, some 160 TCR beta chains were listed as associated with cytomegalovirus. It was suggested by the authors that the approach could potentially be generalized to other disease states and immunological phenotypes. In both the original and validation cohorts, the classifier was reported to diagnose cytomegalovirus status with high specificity and sensitivity. In vitro tests confirmed that three of the cytomegalovirus-associated TCR beta chains recognize cytomegalovirus antigens. The validation cohort had no HLA typing available for a later analysis, so co-occurrence within that cohort was assessed over all 110 or so repertoires.

As encoded in the germline V gene (reference sequence), CDR1 is LNHNV while CDR2 is YYDKDF. Trimming takes 1 base from V and 2 bases from J, and the germline ends sit 13 bases apart. Inclusive of the bounding cysteine and phenylalanine, the CDR3 is 16 residues long. Kept here is only the CDR3 DNA, which spans 48 bases and is read in frame from base 1. The library was built by means of the immunoSEQ multiplex PCR assay. The source study handled its data this way. A statistical classification framework was built to diagnose cytomegalovirus status from the catalog of TCR beta chain sequences. What TCRdb holds here is the immuneACCESS table cut down to in-frame rearrangements. Part of the clones is not present; checked against another copy, under half of the missing clones reflect an unresolved V gene, and the others are unexplained. Clone size and the V and J calls come from that table; the DNA yielded D and trimming. The sample table lists roughly 260,000 clones, roughly 89% of them with a count of one. The leading ten clones occupy more than 0.35% of the sample.

The donors belonged to the validation cohort of 120 subjects, which was separate from the approximately 610-subject first cohort. As for this clone: No cognate antigen has been identified for it. It has no much larger one-base neighbor in the sample; base qualities were not kept.

The V and J genes are TRBV15 and TRBJ2-3; D gene: possibly TRBD1, on 5 matching bases. Sequenced sample: PBMCs. The TCR sequence derives from a woman aged 18-29 years in good health and CMV-seronegative. The DNA sequence is TGTGCCACCAGCAGAGTGGAGACAGCTTACACAGATACGCAGTATTTT. Its coded protein is CATSRVETAYTDTQYF.